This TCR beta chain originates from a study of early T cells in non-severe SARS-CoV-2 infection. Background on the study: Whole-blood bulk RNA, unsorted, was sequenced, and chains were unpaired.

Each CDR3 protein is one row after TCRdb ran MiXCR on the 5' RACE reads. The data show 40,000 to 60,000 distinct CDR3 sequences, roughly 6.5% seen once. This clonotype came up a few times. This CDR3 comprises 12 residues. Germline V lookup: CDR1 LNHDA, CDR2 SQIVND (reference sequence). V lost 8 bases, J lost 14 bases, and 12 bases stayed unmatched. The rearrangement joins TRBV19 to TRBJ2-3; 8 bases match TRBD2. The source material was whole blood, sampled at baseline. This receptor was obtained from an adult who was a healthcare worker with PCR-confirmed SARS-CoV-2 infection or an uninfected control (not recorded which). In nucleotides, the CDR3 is TGTGCCAGTTCGGCGGGGGGAGGACGCGCGTATTTT. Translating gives CASSAGGGRAYF.